The clone carrying this TCR beta chain was seen ten or more times. Antigen unknown. The CDR3 loop spans 15 amino acids. The V end lost 0 bases, the J end lost 4 bases, and 10 bases lay between the germline ends. The time point denotes: longitudinal time-point 1 (baseline). By 5'RACE with 10-nucleotide random UMIs, the cDNA was made. One entry per CDR3 protein results from TCRdb running MiXCR on the 5' RACE reads. The sample contains about 60,000 distinct CDR3 sequences, roughly 10% of which appear only once. The data were taken from a study of neurological immune-mediated disorders. The study, taken as a whole, reports: None of the CDR3 amino acid sequences in expanded clones turned up in more than one subject, which points to private repertoires in all groups.

Sequenced: PBMCs. The TCR sequence derives from a male donor with HTLV-1-associated myelopathy (HAM/TSP). V gene TRBV12-3 or TRBV12-4 combines with J gene TRBJ1-3; D not certain. CDR3 protein: CASSLADLGGNTIYF. CDR3 sequence (DNA): TGTGCCAGCAGTTTAGCGGACTTGGGCGGAAACACCATATATTTT.